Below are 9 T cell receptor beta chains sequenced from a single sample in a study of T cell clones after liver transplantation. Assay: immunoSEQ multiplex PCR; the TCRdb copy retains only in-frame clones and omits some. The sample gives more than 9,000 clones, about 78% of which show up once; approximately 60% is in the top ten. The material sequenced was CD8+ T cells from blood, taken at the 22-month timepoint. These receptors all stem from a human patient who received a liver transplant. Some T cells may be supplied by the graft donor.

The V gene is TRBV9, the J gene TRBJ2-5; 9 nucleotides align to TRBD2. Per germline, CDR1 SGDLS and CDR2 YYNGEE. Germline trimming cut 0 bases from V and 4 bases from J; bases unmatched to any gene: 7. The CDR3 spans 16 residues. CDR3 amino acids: CASSVEAGGRGETQYF. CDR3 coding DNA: TGTGCCAGCAGCGTAGAAGCGGGGGGCAGGGGAGAGACCCAGTACTTC.

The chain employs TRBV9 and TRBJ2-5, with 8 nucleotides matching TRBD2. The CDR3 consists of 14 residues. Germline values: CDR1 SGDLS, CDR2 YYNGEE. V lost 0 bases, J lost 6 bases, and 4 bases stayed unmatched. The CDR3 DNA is TGTGCCAGCAGCGTAGCCAGCGGGGGAAAGACCCAGTACTTC. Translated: CASSVASGGKTQYF.

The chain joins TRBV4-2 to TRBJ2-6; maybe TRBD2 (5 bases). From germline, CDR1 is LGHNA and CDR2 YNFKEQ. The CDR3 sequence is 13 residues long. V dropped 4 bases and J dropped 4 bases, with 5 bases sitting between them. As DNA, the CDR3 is TGTGCCAGCAGCCCGGGGGGGGCCAACGTCCTGACTTTC. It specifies CASSPGGANVLTF.

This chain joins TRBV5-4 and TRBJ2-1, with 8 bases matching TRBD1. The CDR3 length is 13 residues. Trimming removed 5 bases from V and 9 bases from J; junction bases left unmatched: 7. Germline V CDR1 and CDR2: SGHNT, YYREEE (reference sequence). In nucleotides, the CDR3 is TGTGCCAGCAGACAACAGGGGGTTGGTGAGCAGTTCTTC. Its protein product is CASRQQGVGEQFF.

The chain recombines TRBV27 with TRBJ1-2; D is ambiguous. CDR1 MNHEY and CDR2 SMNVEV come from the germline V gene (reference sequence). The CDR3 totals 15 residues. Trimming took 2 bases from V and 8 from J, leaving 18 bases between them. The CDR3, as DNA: TGTGCCAGCAGTTTACTAGCCGGATCTAGTATCGGCTACACCTTC. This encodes CASSLLAGSSIGYTF.

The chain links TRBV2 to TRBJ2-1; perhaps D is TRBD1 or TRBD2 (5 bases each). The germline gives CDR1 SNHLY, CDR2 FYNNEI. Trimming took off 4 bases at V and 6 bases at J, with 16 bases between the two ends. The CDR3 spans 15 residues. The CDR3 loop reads CASSVVGDRGNEQFF. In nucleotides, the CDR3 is TGTGCCAGCAGTGTTGTGGGGGATAGGGGCAATGAGCAGTTCTTC.

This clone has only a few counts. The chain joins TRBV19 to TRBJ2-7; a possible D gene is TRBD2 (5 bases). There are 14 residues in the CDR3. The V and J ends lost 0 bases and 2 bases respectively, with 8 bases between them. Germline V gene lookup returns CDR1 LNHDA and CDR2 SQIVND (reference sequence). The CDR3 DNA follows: TGTGCCAGTAGTATAGACGGGATGCCCTACGAGCAGTACTTC. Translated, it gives CASSIDGMPYEQYF. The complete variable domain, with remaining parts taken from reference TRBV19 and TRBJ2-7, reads DGGITQSPKYLFRKEGQNVTLSCEQNLNHDAMYWYRQDPGQGLRLIYYSQIVNDFQKGDIAEGYSVSREKKESFPLTVTSAQKNPTAFYLCASSIDGMPYEQYFGPGTRLTVT.

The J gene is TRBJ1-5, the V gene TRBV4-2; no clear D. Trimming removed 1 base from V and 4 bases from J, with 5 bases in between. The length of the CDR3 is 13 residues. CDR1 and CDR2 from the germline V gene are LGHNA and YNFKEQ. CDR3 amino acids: CASSQVSNQPQHF. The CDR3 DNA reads TGTGCCAGCAGCCAAGTTTCTAATCAGCCCCAGCATTTT.

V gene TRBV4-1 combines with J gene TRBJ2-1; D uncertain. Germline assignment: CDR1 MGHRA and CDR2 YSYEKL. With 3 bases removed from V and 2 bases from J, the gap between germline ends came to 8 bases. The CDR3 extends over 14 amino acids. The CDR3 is CASSQGSAYNEQFF. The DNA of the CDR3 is TGCGCCAGCAGCCAGGGGTCCGCCTACAATGAGCAGTTCTTC.